These T cell receptor beta chains were read from a single sample in a study of T cells in Graves' hyperthyroidism and ophthalmopathy. TCRdb called the multiplex PCR reads again in MiXCR, with one record for every CDR3 protein. The sample holds approximately 400,000 distinct CDR3 sequences, 15% to 19% seen once. What was sequenced was blood. The receptor set was obtained from a woman aged 18-29 years with Graves' hyperthyroidism that later progressed to Graves' ophthalmopathy. The CDR3 runs from the conserved cysteine through the conserved F or W. The order of the fields is J gene, D gene, V gene, clone size, CDR3 protein, CDR3 DNA. A D gene is named only where the DNA matches it firmly. Size tells how often a clone was seen (once, few, many) or the class of an expanded clone, and some rows leave it out.

TRBJ1-1,TRBD1,TRBV5-1,many,CASSLDRGYEAFF,TGCGCCAGCAGCTTAGACAGGGGGTATGAAGCTTTCTTT
TRBJ2-3,NA,TRBV4-3,NA,CASSQGVLADTQYF,TGCGCCAGCAGCCAAGGGGTCCTGGCAGATACGCAGTATTTT
TRBJ2-7,NA,TRBV6-2/TRBV6-3,many,CASSYGSVPYEQYF,TGTGCCAGCAGTTACGGGTCGGTCCCTTACGAGCAGTACTTC
TRBJ1-2,NA,TRBV28,many,CASSLVQDYGYTF,TGTGCCAGCAGTTTAGTCCAGGATTATGGCTACACCTTC
TRBJ1-3,NA,TRBV3-1,NA,CASSQGNWAGNTIYF,TGTGCCAGCAGCCAAGGGAATTGGGCTGGAAACACCATATATTTT
TRBJ2-5,NA,TRBV20-1,many,CSASPGGKETQYF,TGCAGTGCTAGCCCAGGGGGGAAAGAGACCCAGTACTTC
TRBJ2-7,TRBD1,TRBV28,many,CASSPLRDRGLTYEQYF,TGTGCCAGCAGTCCCCTCCGGGACAGGGGGCTCACCTACGAGCAGTACTTC
TRBJ1-5,NA,TRBV24-1,few,CATSPAGGGNQPQHF,TGTGCCACCAGCCCTGCAGGAGGGGGCAATCAGCCCCAGCATTTT
TRBJ2-4,NA,TRBV7-8,few,CASSLALMDGPTKNIQYF,TGTGCCAGCAGCTTAGCCCTAATGGACGGACCAACCAAAAACATTCAGTACTTC
TRBJ2-5,NA,TRBV4-3,NA,CASSQDHSYLETQYF,TGCGCCAGCAGCCAAGACCACTCCTACCTTGAGACCCAGTACTTC